In its sample, the clone carrying this T cell receptor beta chain was seen once. Its antigen is currently unknown. The sample belongs to a study of cytomegalovirus exposure and HLA in healthy donors. The study's findings and limits: A later analysis revealed that TCR association rates differed between HLA loci, peaking at DRB1 and bottoming out at HLA-C. Reports showed the classifier diagnosing cytomegalovirus status with high specificity and sensitivity.

PCR involved 60 Vbeta and 13 Jbeta primers. The table came from immunoSEQ multiplex PCR; TCRdb's copy has only in-frame clones and leaves some out. The sample has 210,000 or so clones, 65% to 90% seen once. The V and J ends lost 5 bases and 4 bases, in that order; junction bases with no gene match: 5. The CDR3 contains 15 residues. CDR1 SGHTA and CDR2 FQGNSA come from the germline V gene. Source material: PBMCs. This sequence originates from a girl between 5 and 17 years old in good health and CMV-seronegative. V gene TRBV7-2 combines with J gene TRBJ2-1, with TRBD2 matching 10 bases. The CDR3 sequence is CTSSGGGLAYNEQFF. The CDR3 DNA reads as TGTACCAGCAGCGGGGGGGGACTAGCGTACAATGAGCAGTTCTTC.